A selection of T cell receptor beta chains follows, all from one sample in a study of circulating CD8 cells and anti-PD-1 response in melanoma. TCRdb used MiXCR to reprocess the reads, holding one entry per CDR3 protein. The sample yields about 320 distinct CDR3 sequences, around 10% seen once. Sequenced material: CD8+ T cells from PBMCs, taken at baseline or after one month of anti-PD-1 therapy (not recorded which). All receptors derive from a human donor with melanoma. Each CDR3 is given with its conserved first and last residue. D genes are given only for firm matches. Clone sizes are shown as once, few, many or a size class.

clone size,J gene,V gene,D gene,CDR3 protein,CDR3 DNA
medium-sized,TRBJ2-1,TRBV24-1,TRBD1,CATQESRDRVYNEQFF,TGTGCCACGCAGGAATCCCGGGACAGGGTCTACAATGAGCAGTTCTTC
medium-sized,TRBJ2-5,TRBV7-9,.,CASSSPRARGAQYF,TGTGCCAGCAGCTCCCCCCGCGCGAGGGGGGCCCAGTACTTC
hyperexpanded,TRBJ2-1,TRBV27,.,CASSFTVGGEQFF,TGTGCCAGCAGCTTCACCGTGGGCGGTGAGCAGTTCTTC
hyperexpanded,TRBJ2-5,TRBV18,.,CASSPPVGTGVFQETQYF,TGTGCCAGCTCACCACCAGTCGGGACCGGGGTCTTTCAAGAGACCCAGTACTTC
large,TRBJ2-5,TRBV28,TRBD1,CASSPGQGMEGSVQETQYF,TGTGCCAGCAGTCCCGGACAGGGGATGGAGGGCTCTGTCCAAGAGACCCAGTACTTC
medium-sized,TRBJ2-5,TRBV9,TRBD2,CASSVGNGRAETQYF,TGTGCCAGCAGCGTAGGGAACGGGAGGGCAGAGACCCAGTACTTC
large,TRBJ2-1,TRBV19,TRBD2,CASSPYSGWGDEQFF,TGTGCCAGTAGTCCCTATAGCGGGTGGGGGGATGAGCAGTTCTTC
large,TRBJ2-1,TRBV15,.,CATSRAWGADSDEQFF,TGTGCCACCAGCCGTGCATGGGGCGCAGATAGTGATGAGCAGTTCTTC
medium-sized,TRBJ2-7,TRBV28,.,CASRPIEAGLLDEQYF,TGTGCCAGCAGACCAATCGAAGCGGGCCTCCTCGACGAGCAGTACTTC
medium-sized,TRBJ2-7,TRBV29-1,TRBD1,CSVGQVADEQYF,TGCAGTGTCGGACAGGTTGCCGACGAGCAGTACTTC
hyperexpanded,TRBJ2-7,TRBV27,.,CASSATSWDEQYF,TGTGCCAGCAGTGCGACTAGTTGGGACGAGCAGTACTTC
medium-sized,TRBJ2-7,TRBV28,TRBD2,CASSLGEREIISYEQYF,TGTGCCAGCAGTTTAGGTGAGCGGGAGATAATATCCTACGAGCAGTACTTC
few,TRBJ2-7,TRBV20-1,.,CSARGAGARNSYEQYF,TGCAGTGCTAGGGGGGCGGGAGCGAGGAACTCCTACGAGCAGTACTTC
large,TRBJ2-1,TRBV27,TRBD2,CASSWTSAGEQFF,TGTGCCAGCAGTTGGACTAGCGCGGGAGAGCAGTTCTTC
once,TRBJ2-7,TRBV14,.,CASSPANYEQYF,TGTGCCAGCAGCCCGGCGAACTACGAGCAGTACTTC
medium-sized,TRBJ2-2,TRBV27,.,CASSFTSAGELLF,TGTGCCAGCAGTTTCACATCGGCCGGGGAGCTGCTTTTT
large,TRBJ1-4,TRBV7-9,.,CASSSPLVKGEKLFF,TGTGCCAGCAGCTCCCCCCTAGTCAAGGGGGAAAAACTGTTTTTT